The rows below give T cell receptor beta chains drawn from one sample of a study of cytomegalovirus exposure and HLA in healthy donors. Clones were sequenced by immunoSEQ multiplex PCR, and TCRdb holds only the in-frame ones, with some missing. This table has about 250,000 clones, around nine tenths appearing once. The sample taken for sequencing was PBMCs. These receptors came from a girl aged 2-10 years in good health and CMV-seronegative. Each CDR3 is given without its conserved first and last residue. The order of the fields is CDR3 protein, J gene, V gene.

cdr3_aa: ASSARGYGYT
j_call: TRBJ1-2
v_call: TRBV6-5

cdr3_aa: ASSYSGDRGEQF
j_call: TRBJ2-1
v_call: TRBV5-1

cdr3_aa: ASINPFNEQF
j_call: TRBJ2-1
v_call: TRBV19

cdr3_aa: ASSPKAGYNEQF
j_call: TRBJ2-1
v_call: TRBV11-3

cdr3_aa: ASSQVLAANPYEQY
j_call: TRBJ2-7
v_call: TRBV4-1

cdr3_aa: ASSKDGGSTDTQY
j_call: TRBJ2-3
v_call: TRBV5-6

cdr3_aa: ASSLSGLAGNSIKLSYEQY
j_call: TRBJ2-7
v_call: TRBV27

cdr3_aa: ASSWVGGYTDTQY
j_call: TRBJ2-3
v_call: TRBV27

cdr3_aa: ATRLVGEQY
j_call: TRBJ2-7
v_call: TRBV28

cdr3_aa: ASSLAPPGQVGWGAF
j_call: TRBJ1-1
v_call: TRBV7-6

cdr3_aa: ASSEPSGPYNEQF
j_call: TRBJ2-1
v_call: TRBV5-1

cdr3_aa: ASSLTANSGANVLT
j_call: TRBJ2-6
v_call: TRBV5-6

cdr3_aa: ASSRQGNQPQH
j_call: TRBJ1-5
v_call: TRBV7-8

cdr3_aa: ASSPTGIYGYT
j_call: TRBJ1-2
v_call: TRBV19

cdr3_aa: ASSPPIGSTDTQY
j_call: TRBJ2-3
v_call: TRBV18

cdr3_aa: ASSLYSGLGNTEAF
j_call: TRBJ1-1
v_call: TRBV11-2

cdr3_aa: ASSGFRETEAF
j_call: TRBJ1-1
v_call: TRBV10-2

cdr3_aa: ASSQLAGDQETQY
j_call: TRBJ2-5
v_call: TRBV4-2

cdr3_aa: ASSRFGREQNEKLF
j_call: TRBJ1-4
v_call: TRBV5-4

cdr3_aa: ASGLFSGGTNNEQF
j_call: TRBJ2-1
v_call: TRBV12-5

cdr3_aa: ASSFLAMEYEKLF
j_call: TRBJ1-4
v_call: TRBV7-6

cdr3_aa: ASSPGGEPYEQY
j_call: TRBJ2-7
v_call: TRBV9

cdr3_aa: ASSTGLTYNEQF
j_call: TRBJ2-1
v_call: TRBV19

cdr3_aa: ASSLWGLLTGELF
j_call: TRBJ2-2
v_call: TRBV7-9